This TCR beta chain was identified in a study of control samples from healthy donors and cancer patients. In germline, CDR1 is KGHSH, CDR2 LQKENI. The V gene end was trimmed by 5 bases and the J gene end by 2 bases; junction bases not matched to a gene: 3. The CDR3 consists of 14 residues. Using immunoSEQ multiplex PCR, the repertoire was profiled, and TCRdb retains in-frame clones only, with some absent. The sample yields tens of thousands of clones, roughly 86% seen once. This chain joins TRBV18 and TRBJ2-1, with 7 bases matching TRBD1. This TCR came from a man between 45 and 60 years old with head and neck cancer. Input material: PBMCs. In nucleotides, the CDR3 is TGTGCCAGCTCAGGTCAGGGGGCCTACAATGAGCAGTTCTTC. Amino acid sequence: CASSGQGAYNEQFF.